This T cell receptor (beta chain) emerged from a study of blood T cell repertoires in COVID-19. Profiling relied on immunoSEQ multiplex PCR, and the TCRdb table lists in-frame clones only, not all of them. The table includes 120,000 to 150,000 clones, almost 85% detected once. The germline V gene encodes CDR1 LNHNV and CDR2 YYDKDF (reference sequence). This CDR3 has 13 residues. The germline V and J ends were trimmed by 0 bases and 5 bases, with 8 bases remaining between them. The chain recombines TRBV15 with TRBJ2-7; D gene uncertain. Sequencing used PBMCs or T cells enriched from blood (not recorded which). The TCR comes from a woman between 50 and 59 years old with acute COVID-19. The CDR3 coding sequence is TGTGCCACCAGCAGAGATCAGTCAGACGAGCAGTACTTC. Amino acid sequence: CATSRDQSDEQYF.